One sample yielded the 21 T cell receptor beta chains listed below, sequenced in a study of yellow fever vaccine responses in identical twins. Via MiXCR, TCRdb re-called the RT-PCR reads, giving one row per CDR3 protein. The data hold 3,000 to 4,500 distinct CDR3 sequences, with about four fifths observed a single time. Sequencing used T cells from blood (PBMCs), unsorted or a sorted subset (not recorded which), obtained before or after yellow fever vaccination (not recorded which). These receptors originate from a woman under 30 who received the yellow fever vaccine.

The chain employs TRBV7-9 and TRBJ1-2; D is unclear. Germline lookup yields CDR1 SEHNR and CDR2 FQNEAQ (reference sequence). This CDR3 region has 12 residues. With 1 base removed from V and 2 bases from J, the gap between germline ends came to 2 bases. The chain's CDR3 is CASSLGNYGYTF. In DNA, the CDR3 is TGTGCCAGCAGCTTAGGGAACTATGGCTACACCTTC.

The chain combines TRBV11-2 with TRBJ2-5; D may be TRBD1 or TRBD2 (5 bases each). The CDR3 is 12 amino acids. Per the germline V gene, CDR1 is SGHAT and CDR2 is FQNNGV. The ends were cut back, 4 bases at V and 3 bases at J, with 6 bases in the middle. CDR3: CASSWGKETQYF. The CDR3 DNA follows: TGTGCCAGCAGCTGGGGGAAAGAGACCCAGTACTTC.

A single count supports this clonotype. DNA for the CDR3: TGTGCCAGTAGTATCTCCAGTTATGTGGATGGCTACACCTTC. Protein sequence: CASSISSYVDGYTF. The chain joins TRBV19 to TRBJ1-2; D remains unclear. The CDR3 spans 14 residues. The V gene lost 3 bases and the J gene lost 6 bases, with 14 bases spanning the gap. The germline gives CDR1 LNHDA, CDR2 SQIVND (reference sequence).

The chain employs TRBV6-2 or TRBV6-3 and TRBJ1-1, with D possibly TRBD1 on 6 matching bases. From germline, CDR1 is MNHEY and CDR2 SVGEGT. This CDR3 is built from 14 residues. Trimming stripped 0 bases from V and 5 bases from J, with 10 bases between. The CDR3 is CASSYSGRGTEAFF. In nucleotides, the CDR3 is TGTGCCAGCAGTTACTCGGGCAGGGGAACTGAAGCTTTCTTT.

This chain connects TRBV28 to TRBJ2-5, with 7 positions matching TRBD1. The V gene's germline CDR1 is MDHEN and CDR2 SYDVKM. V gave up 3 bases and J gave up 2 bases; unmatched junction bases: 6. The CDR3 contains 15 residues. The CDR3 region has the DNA TGTGCCAGCAGTTTCTCCGGGACAGTTCAAGAGACCCAGTACTTC. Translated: CASSFSGTVQETQYF. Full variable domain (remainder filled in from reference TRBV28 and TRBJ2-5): DVKVTQSSRYLVKRTGEKVFLECVQDMDHENMFWYRQDPGLGLRLIYFSYDVKMKEKGDIPEGYSVSREKKERFSLILESASTNQTSMYLCASSFSGTVQETQYFGPGTRLLVL.

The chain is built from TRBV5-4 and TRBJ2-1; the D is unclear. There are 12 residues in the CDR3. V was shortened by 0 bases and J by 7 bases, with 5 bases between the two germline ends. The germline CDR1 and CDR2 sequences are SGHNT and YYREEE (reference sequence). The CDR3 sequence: CASSLGVNEQFF. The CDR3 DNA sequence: TGTGCCAGCAGCTTGGGGGTAAATGAGCAGTTCTTC.

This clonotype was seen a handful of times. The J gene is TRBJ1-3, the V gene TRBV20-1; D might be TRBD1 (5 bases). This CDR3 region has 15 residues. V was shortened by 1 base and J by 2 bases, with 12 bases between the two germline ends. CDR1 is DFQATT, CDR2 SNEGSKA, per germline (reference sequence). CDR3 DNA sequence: TGCAGTGCTAGAGTAGAAGGGACCACTGGAAACACCATATATTTT. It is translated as CSARVEGTTGNTIYF.

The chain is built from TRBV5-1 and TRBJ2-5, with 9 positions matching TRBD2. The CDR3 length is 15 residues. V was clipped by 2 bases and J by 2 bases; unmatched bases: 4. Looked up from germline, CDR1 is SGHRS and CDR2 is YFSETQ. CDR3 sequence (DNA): TGCGCCAGCAGCTTTTGGACTAGCGCGCAAGAGACCCAGTACTTC. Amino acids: CASSFWTSAQETQYF.

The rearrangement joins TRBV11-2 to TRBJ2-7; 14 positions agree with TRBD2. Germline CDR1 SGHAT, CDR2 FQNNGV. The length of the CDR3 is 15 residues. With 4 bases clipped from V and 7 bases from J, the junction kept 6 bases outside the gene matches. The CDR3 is CASSYRLAGGVEQYF. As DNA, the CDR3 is TGTGCCAGCAGCTACCGACTAGCGGGAGGGGTGGAGCAGTACTTC.

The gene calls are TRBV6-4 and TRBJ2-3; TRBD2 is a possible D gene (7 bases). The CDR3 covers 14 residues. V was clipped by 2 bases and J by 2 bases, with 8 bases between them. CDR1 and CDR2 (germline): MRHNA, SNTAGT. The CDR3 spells CASSDGGATDTQYF. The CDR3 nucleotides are TGTGCCAGCAGTGACGGGGGGGCCACAGATACGCAGTATTTT.

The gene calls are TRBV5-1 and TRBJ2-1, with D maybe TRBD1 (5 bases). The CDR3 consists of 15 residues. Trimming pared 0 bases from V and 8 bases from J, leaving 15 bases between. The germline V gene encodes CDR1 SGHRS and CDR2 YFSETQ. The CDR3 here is CASSLAGLGADEQFF. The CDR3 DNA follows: TGCGCCAGCAGCTTGGCAGGGTTAGGAGCCGATGAGCAGTTCTTC.

CDR3 region: CASSRPGYEQYF. CDR3 coding DNA: TGCGCCAGCAGCCGGCCCGGGTACGAGCAGTACTTC. This chain joins TRBV4-1 and TRBJ2-7; D not certain. The CDR3 totals 12 residues. Per germline, CDR1 MGHRA and CDR2 YSYEKL. The V end was cut by 4 bases, the J end by 4 bases, with 8 bases between.

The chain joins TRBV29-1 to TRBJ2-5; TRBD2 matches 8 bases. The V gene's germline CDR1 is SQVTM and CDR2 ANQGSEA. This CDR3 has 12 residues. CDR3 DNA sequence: TGCAGTAGCTATAGCGGGGAAGAGACCCAGTACTTC. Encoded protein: CSSYSGEETQYF.

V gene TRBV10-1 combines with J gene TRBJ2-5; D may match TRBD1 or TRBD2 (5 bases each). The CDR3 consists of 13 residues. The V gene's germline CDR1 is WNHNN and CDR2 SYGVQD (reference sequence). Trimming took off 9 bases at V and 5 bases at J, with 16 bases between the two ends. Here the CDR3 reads CARTGARVETQYF. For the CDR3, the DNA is TGCGCCAGGACCGGGGCTAGAGTTGAGACCCAGTACTTC.

The CDR3 sequence: CASSVLQGHEQYF. CDR3 DNA: TGTGCCAGCAGCGTATTACAGGGCCACGAGCAGTACTTC. This rearrangement joins TRBV11-2 to TRBJ2-7; TRBD1 is a possible D gene (6 bases). Germline V gene sequence: CDR1 SGHAT, CDR2 FQNNGV. The CDR3 spans 13 residues. V dropped 5 bases and J dropped 5 bases, with 13 bases sitting between them.

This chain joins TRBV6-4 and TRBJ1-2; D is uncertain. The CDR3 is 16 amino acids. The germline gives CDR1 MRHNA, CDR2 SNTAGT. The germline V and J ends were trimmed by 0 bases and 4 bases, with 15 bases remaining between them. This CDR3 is CASSDSSGGFSYGYTF. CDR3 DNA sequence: TGTGCCAGCAGTGACTCGTCAGGCGGATTCAGCTATGGCTACACCTTC.

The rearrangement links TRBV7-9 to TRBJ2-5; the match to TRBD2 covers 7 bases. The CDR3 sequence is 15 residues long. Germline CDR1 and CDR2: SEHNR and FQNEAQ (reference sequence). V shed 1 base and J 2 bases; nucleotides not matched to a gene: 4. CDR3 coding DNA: TGTGCCAGCAGCTTAGGGGCGGGGGTACAAGAGACCCAGTACTTC. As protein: CASSLGAGVQETQYF.

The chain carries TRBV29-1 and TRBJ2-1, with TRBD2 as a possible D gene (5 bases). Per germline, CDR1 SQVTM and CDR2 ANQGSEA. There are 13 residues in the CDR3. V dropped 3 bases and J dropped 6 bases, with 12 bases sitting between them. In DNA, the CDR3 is TGCAGCGTTGATTATGAGGGATTCAATGAGCAGTTCTTC. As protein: CSVDYEGFNEQFF.

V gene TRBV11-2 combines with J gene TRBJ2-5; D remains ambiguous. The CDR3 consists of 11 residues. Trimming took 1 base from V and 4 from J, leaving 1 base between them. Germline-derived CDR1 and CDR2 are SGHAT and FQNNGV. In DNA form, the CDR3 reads TGTGCCAGCAGCTTAGGAGAGACCCAGTACTTC. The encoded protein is CASSLGETQYF. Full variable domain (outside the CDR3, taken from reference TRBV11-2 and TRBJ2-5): EAGVAQSPRYKIIEKRQSVAFWCNPISGHATLYWYQQILGQGPKLLIQFQNNGVVDDSQLPKDRFSAERLKGVDSTLKIQPAKLEDSAVYLCASSLGETQYFGPGTRLLVL.

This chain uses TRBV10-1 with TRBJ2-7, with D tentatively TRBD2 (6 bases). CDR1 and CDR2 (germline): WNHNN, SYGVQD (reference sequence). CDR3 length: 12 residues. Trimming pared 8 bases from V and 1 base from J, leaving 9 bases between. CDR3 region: CASETSSYEQYF. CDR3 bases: TGCGCCAGCGAGACTAGTTCCTACGAGCAGTACTTC.

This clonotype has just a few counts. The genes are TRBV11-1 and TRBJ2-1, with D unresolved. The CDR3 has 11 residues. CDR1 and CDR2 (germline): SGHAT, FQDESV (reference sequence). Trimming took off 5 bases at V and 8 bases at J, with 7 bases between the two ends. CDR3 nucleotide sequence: TGTGCCAGCAGCCACTTAGATGAGCAGTTCTTC. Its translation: CASSHLDEQFF. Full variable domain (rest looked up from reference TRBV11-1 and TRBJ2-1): EAEVAQSPRYKITEKSQAVAFWCDPISGHATLYWYRQILGQGPELLVQFQDESVVDDSQLPKDRFSAERLKGVDSTLKIQPAELGDSAMYLCASSHLDEQFFGPGTRLTVL.